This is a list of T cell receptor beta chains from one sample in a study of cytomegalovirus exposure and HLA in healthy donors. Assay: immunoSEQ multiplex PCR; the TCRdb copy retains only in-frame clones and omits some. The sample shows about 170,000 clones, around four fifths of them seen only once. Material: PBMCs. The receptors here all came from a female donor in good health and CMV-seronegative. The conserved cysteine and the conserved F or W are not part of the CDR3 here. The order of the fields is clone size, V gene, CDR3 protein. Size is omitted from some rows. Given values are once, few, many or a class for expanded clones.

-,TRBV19,ASSRTQEIAEKLF
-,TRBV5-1,ASSLMGQPVVY
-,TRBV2,ASSVSSGRGETQY
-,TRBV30,AGVANTEAF
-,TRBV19,ASSTQGIWYGYT
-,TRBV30,AWSVNGRNTIY
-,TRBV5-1,ASSLDEAPLH
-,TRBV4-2,ASSQGAGTGAYEQY
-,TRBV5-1,ASSMPGTSGRSSYEQY
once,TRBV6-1,ASSVGLAYEQY
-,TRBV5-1,ASSPYSNSMNTEAF
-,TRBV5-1,ASMLSRDLNEQF
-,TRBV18,ASSPPGLAGGSADTQY
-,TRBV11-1,ASSLDRRLAEQY
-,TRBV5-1,ASSLGPQAVGTEAF
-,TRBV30,AWINKLAGGTDTQY
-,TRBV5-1,ASSLPGQISYGYT
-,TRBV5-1,ASSTMTSGSKTQY
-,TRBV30,AWRWTSGRTYNEQF
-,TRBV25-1,ASPPATGATYEQY
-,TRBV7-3,ASSIGTGNTEAF
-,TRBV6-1,ASKEQGNYGYT
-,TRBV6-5,ASRYGVGDTQY
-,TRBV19,ASGTGWYNEQF
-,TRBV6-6,ASSPRGFGEQY
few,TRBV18,ASSPSRGLSYEQY
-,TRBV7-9,ASSRGQQEKLF
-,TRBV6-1,ASSIAGATNEKLF
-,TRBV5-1,ASSGGVSYNEQF
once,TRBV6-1,ASSEGGETQY
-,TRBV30,AWSVGGRDGETQY
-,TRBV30,ARSAGGNNSPLH
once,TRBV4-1,ASSQDRTGRNIAF
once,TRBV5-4,ASSPGPMTDPSYGYT
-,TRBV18,ASSSSLSGNTIY
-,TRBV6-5,ASSYHRANTEAF
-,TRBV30,AWSSGTGNTEAF
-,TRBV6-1,ASSEPTGTGKNEQY
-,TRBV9,ASSVGSGTEAF
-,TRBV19,ASTPQGALAEAF
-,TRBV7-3,ASSRSGQGYGEAF
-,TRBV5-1,ASSLDSSSADTQY
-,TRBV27,ASSLWGGITEAF
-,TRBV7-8,ASSLIGGYTEAF
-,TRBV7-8,ASSFSRNTIY
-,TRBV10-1,ASSYLAGPTDTQY
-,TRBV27,ASRTGTYEQY
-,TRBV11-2,ASSLGQDNSPLH
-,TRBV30,AWSIPSGGYT
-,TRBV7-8,ASSSYTDTQY
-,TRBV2,ASSLAGGYQETQY
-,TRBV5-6,ASSWDRVKF
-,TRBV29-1,SAADRVTFYNEQF
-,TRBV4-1,ASSLSRGGVYEQY
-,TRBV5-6,ASSLRTSGRQGEQY
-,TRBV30,AWSVRSGYNEQF